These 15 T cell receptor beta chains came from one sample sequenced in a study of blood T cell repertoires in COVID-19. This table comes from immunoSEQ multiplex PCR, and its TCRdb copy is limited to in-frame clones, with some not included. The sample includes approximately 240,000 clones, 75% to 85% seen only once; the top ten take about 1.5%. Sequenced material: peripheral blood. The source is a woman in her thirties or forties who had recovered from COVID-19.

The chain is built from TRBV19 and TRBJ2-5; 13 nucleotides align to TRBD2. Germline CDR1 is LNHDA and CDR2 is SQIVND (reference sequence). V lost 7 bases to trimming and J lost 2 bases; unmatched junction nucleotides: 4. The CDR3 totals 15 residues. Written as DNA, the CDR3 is TGTGCCAGTAACCCGGGACTAGCGGGACAAGAGACCCAGTACTTC. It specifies CASNPGLAGQETQYF.

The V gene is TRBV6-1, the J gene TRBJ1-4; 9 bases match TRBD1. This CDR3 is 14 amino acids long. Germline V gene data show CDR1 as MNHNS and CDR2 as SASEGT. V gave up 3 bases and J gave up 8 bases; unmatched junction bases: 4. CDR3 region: CASSDGQGFEKLFF. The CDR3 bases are TGTGCCAGCAGTGATGGACAGGGGTTCGAAAAACTGTTTTTT.

CDR3 protein: CASSSGQHNNEQFF. The CDR3 DNA is TGTGCCAGCAGTTCGGGACAGCATAACAATGAGCAGTTCTTC. The rearrangement uses TRBV28 and TRBJ2-1, with 7 nucleotides matching TRBD1. Trimming at V came to 4 bases and at J to 5 bases, leaving 5 bases not matched to a gene. Germline V gene lookup returns CDR1 MDHEN and CDR2 SYDVKM. CDR3 length equals 14 residues.

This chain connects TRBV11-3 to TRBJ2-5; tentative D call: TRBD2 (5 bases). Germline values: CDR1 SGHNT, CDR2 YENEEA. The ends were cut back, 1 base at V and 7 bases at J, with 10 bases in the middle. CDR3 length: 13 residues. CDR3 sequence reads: CASSLARRGTQYF. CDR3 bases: TGTGCCAGCAGCTTAGCCCGACGGGGGACCCAGTACTTC.

This chain's CDR3 is CATSEGNNEQFF. DNA for the CDR3: TGTGCCACCTCGGAGGGCAACAATGAGCAGTTCTTC. V usage is TRBV12-3 or TRBV12-4 and J usage is TRBJ2-1, with D maybe TRBD2 (6 bases). CDR3 length: 12 residues. Trimming shortened V by 10 bases and J by 5 bases, and 12 bases separated the two germline ends.

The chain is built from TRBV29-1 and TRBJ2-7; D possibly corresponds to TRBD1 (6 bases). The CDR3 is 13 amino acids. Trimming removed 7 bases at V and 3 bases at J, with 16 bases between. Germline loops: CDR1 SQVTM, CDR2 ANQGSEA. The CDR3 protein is CSARTAYLYEQYF. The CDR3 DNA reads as TGCAGCGCCAGGACAGCGTATCTCTACGAGCAGTACTTC.

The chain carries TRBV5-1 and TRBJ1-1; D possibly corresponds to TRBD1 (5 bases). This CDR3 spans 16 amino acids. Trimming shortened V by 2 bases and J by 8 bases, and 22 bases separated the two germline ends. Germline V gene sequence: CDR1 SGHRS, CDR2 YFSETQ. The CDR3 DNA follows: TGCGCCAGCAGCTTTGGCGGGGGATACCTAAGAATAGAAGCTTTCTTT. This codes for CASSFGGGYLRIEAFF.

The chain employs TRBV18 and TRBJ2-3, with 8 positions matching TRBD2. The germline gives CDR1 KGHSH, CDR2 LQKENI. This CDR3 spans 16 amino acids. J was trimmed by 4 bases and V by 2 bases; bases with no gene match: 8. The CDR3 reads CASSPSPGLGADTQYF. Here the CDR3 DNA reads TGTGCCAGCTCACCATCTCCGGGACTAGGGGCAGATACGCAGTATTTT.

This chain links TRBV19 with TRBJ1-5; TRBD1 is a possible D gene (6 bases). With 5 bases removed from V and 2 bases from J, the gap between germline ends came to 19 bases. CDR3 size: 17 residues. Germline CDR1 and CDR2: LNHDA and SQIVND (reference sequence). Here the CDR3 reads CASSVRSGTTGNQPQHF. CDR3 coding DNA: TGTGCCAGTAGTGTAAGGTCCGGGACAACTGGCAATCAGCCCCAGCATTTT.

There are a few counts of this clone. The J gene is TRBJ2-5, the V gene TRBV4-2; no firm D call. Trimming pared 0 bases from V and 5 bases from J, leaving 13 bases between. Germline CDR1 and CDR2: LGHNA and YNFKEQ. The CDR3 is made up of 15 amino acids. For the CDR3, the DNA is TGTGCCAGCAGCCAAGATTCGTACGGTATCGAGACCCAGTACTTC. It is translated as CASSQDSYGIETQYF.

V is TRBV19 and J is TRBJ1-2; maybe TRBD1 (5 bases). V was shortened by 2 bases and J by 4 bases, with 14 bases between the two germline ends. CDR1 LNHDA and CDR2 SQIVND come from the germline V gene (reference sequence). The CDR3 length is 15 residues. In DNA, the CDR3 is TGTGCCAGTAGTATAACGTCGGAGACAGTCTATGGCTACACCTTC. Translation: CASSITSETVYGYTF.

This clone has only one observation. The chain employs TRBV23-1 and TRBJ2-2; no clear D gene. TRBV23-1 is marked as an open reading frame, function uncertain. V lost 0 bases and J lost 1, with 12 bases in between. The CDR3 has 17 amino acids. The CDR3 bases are TGCGCCAGCAGTCAATCGTCTTTGGCCCAGAACACCGGGGAGCTGTTTTTT. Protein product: CASSQSSLAQNTGELFF.

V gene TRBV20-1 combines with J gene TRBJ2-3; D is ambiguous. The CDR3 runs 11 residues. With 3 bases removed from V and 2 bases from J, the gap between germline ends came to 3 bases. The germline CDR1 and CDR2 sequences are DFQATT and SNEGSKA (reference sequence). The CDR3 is CSASFTDTQYF. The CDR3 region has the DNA TGCAGTGCTAGCTTCACAGATACGCAGTATTTT.

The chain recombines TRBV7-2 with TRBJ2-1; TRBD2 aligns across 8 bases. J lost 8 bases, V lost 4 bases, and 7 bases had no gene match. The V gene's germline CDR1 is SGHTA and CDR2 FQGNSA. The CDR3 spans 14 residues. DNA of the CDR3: TGTGCCAGCAGCTCCGGGGGGGCCAGCGATGAGCAGTTCTTC. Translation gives CASSSGGASDEQFF.

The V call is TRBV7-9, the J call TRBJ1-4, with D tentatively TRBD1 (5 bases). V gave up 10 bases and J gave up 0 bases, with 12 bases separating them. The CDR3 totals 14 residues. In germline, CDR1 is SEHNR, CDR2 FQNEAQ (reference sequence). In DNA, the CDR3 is TGTGCCACCCAAGAAGGGGCAACTAATGAAAAACTGTTTTTT. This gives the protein CATQEGATNEKLFF.